Reported below is one T cell receptor (beta chain). The data stem from a study of blood T cell repertoires in COVID-19. Study-level background: Acute and convalescent COVID-19 specimens originated in the United States, Italy and Spain. PBMCs, B-cell-depleted T cells, or T cells were the source of the cDNA or gDNA that made up the material.

The V gene's germline CDR1 is MNHEY and CDR2 SVGEGT. The CDR3 has 15 residues. The ends were cut back, 0 bases at V and 3 bases at J, with 11 bases in the middle. Per the original data handling: Amplified reference gene primers provided the basis for estimating nucleated cell counts. TCRdb's copy holds only in-frame clones and misses some; the assay was immunoSEQ multiplex PCR. That table gives V, J and clone size, and the DNA gave D and trimming. This sample yields some 150,000 clones, of which about 88% are seen a single time; roughly a tenth belongs to the top ten. This chain connects TRBV6-2 or TRBV6-3 to TRBJ2-5; D perhaps matches TRBD2 (6 bases). The sample comprised peripheral blood. The receptor comes from a man in his fifties or sixties with active or convalescent COVID-19. CDR3 loop: CASSYSGTPKETQYF. CDR3 DNA sequence: TGTGCCAGCAGTTACTCCGGGACTCCCAAAGAGACCCAGTACTTC.